This note documents a single T cell receptor beta chain sequence. Antigen: not known. The sample comes from a study of T cell responses to AZD1222 COVID-19 vaccine. The CDR3 is 15 amino acids. Germline CDR1 reads MRHNA; CDR2 reads SNTAGT. Trimming removed 6 bases from V and 6 bases from J, with 19 bases in between. Overall study results and limits: Baseline seropositivity occurred in only a handful of AZD1222 recipients.

Sequencing used immunoSEQ multiplex PCR; TCRdb keeps in-frame clones, though not all of them. The sample includes approximately 150,000 clones, about 89% seen only once; the top ten take 3.5% to 4%. The material was peripheral blood, obtained 28 days after the second AZD1222 dose. The origin of this receptor is an adult who received the AZD1222 COVID-19 vaccine. The genes are TRBV6-4 and TRBJ2-3, with D possibly TRBD1 on 6 matching bases. CDR3 amino acids: CASRQGFPLDDTQYF. CDR3 bases: TGTGCCAGCAGACAGGGCTTCCCGCTCGACGATACGCAGTATTTT.